The next 8 T cell receptor beta chains were all read from a single sample in a study of T cell responses to AZD1222 COVID-19 vaccine. Profiling relied on immunoSEQ multiplex PCR, and the TCRdb table lists in-frame clones only, not all of them. This sample yields tens of thousands of clones, of which about 81% are seen a single time; 20% to 30% belongs to the top ten. The material was peripheral blood, obtained 28 days after the second AZD1222 dose. Receptors originate from an adult who received the AZD1222 COVID-19 vaccine.

The chain uses TRBV28 and TRBJ2-3; tentative D call: TRBD2 (5 bases). The ends were cut back, 5 bases at V and 2 bases at J, with 14 bases in the middle. This CDR3 is 15 amino acids long. Germline V gene lookup returns CDR1 MDHEN and CDR2 SYDVKM. CDR3 in DNA: TGTGCCAGCAGTGCAGAGGTGAGGGTCACAGATACGCAGTATTTT. Translation gives CASSAEVRVTDTQYF. Combining the CDR3 with reference TRBV28 and TRBJ2-3 gives the whole variable domain DVKVTQSSRYLVKRTGEKVFLECVQDMDHENMFWYRQDPGLGLRLIYFSYDVKMKEKGDIPEGYSVSREKKERFSLILESASTNQTSMYLCASSAEVRVTDTQYFGPGTRLTVL.

This clone was counted only a few times. The J gene is TRBJ2-7, the V gene TRBV4-3; 12 positions agree with TRBD2. Trimming took 1 base from V and 4 from J; bases not matched to a gene: 2. Germline V gene sequence: CDR1 LGHNA, CDR2 YSLEER. The CDR3 totals 15 residues. The CDR3 DNA reads TGCGCCAGCAGCCAAGCGCTAGCGGGAGGGTACGAGCAGTACTTC. This translates into CASSQALAGGYEQYF.

The V call is TRBV4-3, the J call TRBJ2-1, with D perhaps matching TRBD1 or TRBD2 (5 bases each). Trimming took 0 bases from V and 1 from J, leaving 10 bases between them. This CDR3 is 16 amino acids long. Germline V gene lookup returns CDR1 LGHNA and CDR2 YSLEER. In DNA form, the CDR3 reads TGCGCCAGCAGCCAAGACCAGGGACGGTCCTACAATGAGCAGTTCTTC. Its translation is CASSQDQGRSYNEQFF.

With respect to this clone: Other DNA sequences of this sample code for an identical CDR3. The genes are TRBV4-3 and TRBJ2-2; D is unresolved. The CDR3 runs to 17 residues. V lost 0 bases, J lost 4 bases, and 15 bases lay in between. Germline V gives CDR1 LGHNA, CDR2 YSLEER. In DNA form, the CDR3 reads TGCGCCAGCAGCCAAGATTTAGTAGGCTTCACCACCGGGGAGCTGTTTTTT. This gives the protein CASSQDLVGFTTGELFF.

V and J are TRBV7-3 and TRBJ1-1, with D perhaps TRBD1 (6 bases). There are 17 residues in the CDR3. CDR1 and CDR2 (germline): SGHTA, FQGTGA. V was shortened by 3 bases and J by 1 base, with 18 bases between the two germline ends. The CDR3 DNA follows: TGTGCCAGCAGCTTTATGGACAGAAGATTTTGGAACACTGAAGCTTTCTTT. Encoded protein: CASSFMDRRFWNTEAFF.

The chain couples TRBV24-1 to TRBJ2-1, with D hard to call. This CDR3 is built from 14 residues. Trimming cost V 2 bases and J 5 bases, with 9 bases left between them. Per germline, CDR1 KGHDR and CDR2 SFDVKD. CDR3 residues: CATSDSWTDNEQFF. CDR3 coding DNA: TGTGCCACCAGTGATTCTTGGACCGACAATGAGCAGTTCTTC.

The chain uses TRBV5-1 and TRBJ2-3; D gene ambiguous. V gave up 4 bases and J gave up 1 base, with 10 bases separating them. The length of the CDR3 is 14 residues. The germline V gene has CDR1 SGHRS and CDR2 YFSETQ. The CDR3 reads CASSPDPGTDTQYF. CDR3 DNA: TGCGCCAGCAGCCCGGACCCGGGCACAGATACGCAGTATTTT.

This clone occurred a few times. J is TRBJ2-4 and V is TRBV6-5, with D tentatively TRBD1 (6 bases). Germline CDR1 MNHEY, CDR2 SVGAGI. This CDR3 comprises 15 residues. V gave up 5 bases and J gave up 2 bases, with 13 bases separating them. The CDR3 DNA is TGTGCCAGCAGTCTGGGGGCCCCAACCAAAAACATTCAGTACTTC. Translating gives CASSLGAPTKNIQYF.